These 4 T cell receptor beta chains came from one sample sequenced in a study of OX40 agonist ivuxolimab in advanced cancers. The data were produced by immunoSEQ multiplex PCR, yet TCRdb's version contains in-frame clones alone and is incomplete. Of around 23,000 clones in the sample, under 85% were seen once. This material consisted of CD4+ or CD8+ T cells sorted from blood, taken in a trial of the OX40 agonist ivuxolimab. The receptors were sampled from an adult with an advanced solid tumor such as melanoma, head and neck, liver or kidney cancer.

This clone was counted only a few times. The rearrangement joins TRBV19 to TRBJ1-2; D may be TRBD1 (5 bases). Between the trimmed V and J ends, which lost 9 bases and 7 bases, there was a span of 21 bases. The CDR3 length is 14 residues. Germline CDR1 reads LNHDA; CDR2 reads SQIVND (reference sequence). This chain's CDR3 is CASRLGGSGVGYTF. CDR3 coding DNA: TGTGCCAGCCGCCTGGGAGGATCGGGGGTTGGCTACACCTTC.

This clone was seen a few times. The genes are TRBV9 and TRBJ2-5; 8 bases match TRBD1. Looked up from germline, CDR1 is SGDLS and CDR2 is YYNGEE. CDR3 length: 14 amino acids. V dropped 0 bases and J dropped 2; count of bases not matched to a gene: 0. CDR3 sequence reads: CASSVGDRQETQYF. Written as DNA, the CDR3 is TGTGCCAGCAGCGTAGGGGACAGGCAAGAGACCCAGTACTTC.

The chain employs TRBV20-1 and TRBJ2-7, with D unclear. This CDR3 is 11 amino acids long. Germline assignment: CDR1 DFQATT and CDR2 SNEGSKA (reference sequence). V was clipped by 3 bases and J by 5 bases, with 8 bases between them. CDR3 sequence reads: CSARPVNEQYF. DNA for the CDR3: TGCAGTGCTAGGCCTGTAAACGAGCAGTACTTC.

The DNA for the CDR3 is TGTGCCAGCAGCTTAGCGCCCTGGGAGGAGACCCAGTACTTC. It encodes CASSLAPWEETQYF. The V call is TRBV7-8, the J call TRBJ2-5, with D maybe TRBD2 (5 bases). Per the germline V gene, CDR1 is SGHVS and CDR2 is FQNEAQ. This CDR3 comprises 14 residues. V dropped 0 bases and J dropped 5 bases, with 10 bases sitting between them.